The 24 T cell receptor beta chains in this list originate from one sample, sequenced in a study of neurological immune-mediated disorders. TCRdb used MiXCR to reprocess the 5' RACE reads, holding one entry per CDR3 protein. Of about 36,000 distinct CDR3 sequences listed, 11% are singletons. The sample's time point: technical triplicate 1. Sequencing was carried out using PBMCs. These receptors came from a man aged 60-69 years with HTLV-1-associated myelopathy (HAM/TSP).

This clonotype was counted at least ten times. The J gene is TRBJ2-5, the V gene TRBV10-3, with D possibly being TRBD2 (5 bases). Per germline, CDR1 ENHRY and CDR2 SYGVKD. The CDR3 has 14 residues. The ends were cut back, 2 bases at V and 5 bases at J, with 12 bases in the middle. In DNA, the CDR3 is TGTGCCATCAGTGAGAGCGGAAATCGGGAGACCCAGTACTTC. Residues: CAISESGNRETQYF.

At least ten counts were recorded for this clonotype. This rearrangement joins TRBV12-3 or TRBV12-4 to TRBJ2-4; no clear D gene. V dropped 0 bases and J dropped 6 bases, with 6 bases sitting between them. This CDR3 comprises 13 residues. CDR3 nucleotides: TGTGCCAGCAGTTTAGCTGGCTTAAACATTCAGTACTTC. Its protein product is CASSLAGLNIQYF.

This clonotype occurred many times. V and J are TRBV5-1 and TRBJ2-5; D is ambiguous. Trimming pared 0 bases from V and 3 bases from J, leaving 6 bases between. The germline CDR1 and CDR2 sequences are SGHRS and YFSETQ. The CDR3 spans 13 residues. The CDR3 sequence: CASSLESEETQYF. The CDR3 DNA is TGCGCCAGCAGCTTGGAGAGTGAAGAGACCCAGTACTTC. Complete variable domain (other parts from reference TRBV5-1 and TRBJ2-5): KAGVTQTPRYLIKTRGQQVTLSCSPISGHRSVSWYQQTPGQGLQFLFEYFSETQRNKGNFPGRFSGRQFSNSRSEMNVSTLELGDSALYLCASSLESEETQYFGPGTRLLVL.

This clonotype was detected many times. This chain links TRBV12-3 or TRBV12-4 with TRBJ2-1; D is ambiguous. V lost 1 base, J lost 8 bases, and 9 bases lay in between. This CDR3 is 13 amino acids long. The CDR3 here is CASSLGLSHEQFF. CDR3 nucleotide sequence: TGTGCCAGCAGTTTAGGGCTTTCCCATGAGCAGTTCTTC.

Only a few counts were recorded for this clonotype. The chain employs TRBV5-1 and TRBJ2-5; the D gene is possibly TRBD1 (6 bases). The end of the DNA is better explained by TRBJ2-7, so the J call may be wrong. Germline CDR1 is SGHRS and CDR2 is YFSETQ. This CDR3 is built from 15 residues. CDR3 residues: CASTKDTGNSYEQYF. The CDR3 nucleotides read TGCGCCAGCACTAAGGACACAGGGAACTCCTACGAGCAGTACTTC.

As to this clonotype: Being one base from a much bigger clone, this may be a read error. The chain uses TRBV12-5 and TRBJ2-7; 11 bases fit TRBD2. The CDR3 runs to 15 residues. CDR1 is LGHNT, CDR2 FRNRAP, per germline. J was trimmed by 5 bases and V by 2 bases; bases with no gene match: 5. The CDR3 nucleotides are TGTGCTAGTGGTTTGCGGCTAGCGGGAGGTGACGAGCAGTACTTC. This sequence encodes CASGLRLAGGDEQYF.

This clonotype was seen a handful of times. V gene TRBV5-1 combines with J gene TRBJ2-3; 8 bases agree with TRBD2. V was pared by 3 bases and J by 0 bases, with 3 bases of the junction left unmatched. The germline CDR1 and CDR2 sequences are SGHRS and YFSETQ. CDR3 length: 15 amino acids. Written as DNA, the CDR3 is TGCGCCAGCAGCTACACTAGCGGTAGCACAGATACGCAGTATTTT. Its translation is CASSYTSGSTDTQYF.

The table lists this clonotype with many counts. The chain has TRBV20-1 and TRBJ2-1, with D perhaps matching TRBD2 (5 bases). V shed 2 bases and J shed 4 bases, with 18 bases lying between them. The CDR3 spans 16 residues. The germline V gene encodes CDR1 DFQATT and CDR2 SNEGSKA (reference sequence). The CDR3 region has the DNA TGCAGTGCTAGATCCCGGGCCCCTACGGGGTACAATGAGCAGTTCTTC. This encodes CSARSRAPTGYNEQFF.

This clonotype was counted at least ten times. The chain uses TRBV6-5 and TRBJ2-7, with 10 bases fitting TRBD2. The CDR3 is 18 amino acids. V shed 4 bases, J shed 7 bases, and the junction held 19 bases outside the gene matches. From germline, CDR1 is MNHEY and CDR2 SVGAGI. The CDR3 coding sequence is TGTGCCAGCAGTTCCTCCTCGGGGAGGTTAGCGGGAGGCGGGGAGCAGTACTTC. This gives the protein CASSSSSGRLAGGGEQYF.

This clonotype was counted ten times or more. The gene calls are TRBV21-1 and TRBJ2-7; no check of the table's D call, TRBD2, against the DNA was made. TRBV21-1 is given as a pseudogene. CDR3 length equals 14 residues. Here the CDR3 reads CASSHKVAGGEQYF. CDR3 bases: TGTGCCAGCAGCCACAAAGTGGCGGGGGGCGAGCAGTACTTC.

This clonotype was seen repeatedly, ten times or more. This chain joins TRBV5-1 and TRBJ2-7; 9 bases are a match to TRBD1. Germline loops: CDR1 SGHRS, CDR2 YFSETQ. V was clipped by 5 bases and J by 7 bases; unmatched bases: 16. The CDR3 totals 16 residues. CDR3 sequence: CASRLHFGTGSLEQYF. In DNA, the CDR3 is TGCGCCAGCAGATTACACTTCGGGACAGGGTCCCTTGAGCAGTACTTC.

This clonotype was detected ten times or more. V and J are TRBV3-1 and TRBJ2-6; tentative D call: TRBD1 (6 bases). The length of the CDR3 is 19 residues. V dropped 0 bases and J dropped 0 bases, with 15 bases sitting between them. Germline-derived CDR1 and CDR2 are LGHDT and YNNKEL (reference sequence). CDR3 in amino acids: CASSQDRQVPLSGANVLTF. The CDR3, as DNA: TGTGCCAGCAGCCAAGATAGACAGGTCCCCCTCTCTGGGGCCAACGTCCTGACTTTC.

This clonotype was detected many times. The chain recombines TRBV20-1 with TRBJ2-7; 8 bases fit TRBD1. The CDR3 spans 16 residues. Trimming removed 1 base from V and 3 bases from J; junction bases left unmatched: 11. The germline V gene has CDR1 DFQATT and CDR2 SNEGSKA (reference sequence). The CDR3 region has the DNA TGCAGTGCTAGAGTCATCGGACAGGGTGAAAGCTACGAGCAGTACTTC. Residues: CSARVIGQGESYEQYF.

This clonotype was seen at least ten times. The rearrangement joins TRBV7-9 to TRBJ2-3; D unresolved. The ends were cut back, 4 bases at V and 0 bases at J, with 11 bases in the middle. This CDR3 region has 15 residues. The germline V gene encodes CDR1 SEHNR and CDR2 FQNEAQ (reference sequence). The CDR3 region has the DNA TGTGCCAGCAGCTCTCGACACCCAAGCACAGATACGCAGTATTTT. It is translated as CASSSRHPSTDTQYF.

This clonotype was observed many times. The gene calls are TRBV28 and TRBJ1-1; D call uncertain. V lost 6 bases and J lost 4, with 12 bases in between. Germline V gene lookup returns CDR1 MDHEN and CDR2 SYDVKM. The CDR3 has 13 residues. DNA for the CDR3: TGTGCCAGCAGGATCCTGGTGGGCACTGAAGCTTTCTTT. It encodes CASRILVGTEAFF. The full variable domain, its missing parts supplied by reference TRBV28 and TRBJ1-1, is DVKVTQSSRYLVKRTGEKVFLECVQDMDHENMFWYRQDPGLGLRLIYFSYDVKMKEKGDIPEGYSVSREKKERFSLILESASTNQTSMYLCASRILVGTEAFFGQGTRLTVV.

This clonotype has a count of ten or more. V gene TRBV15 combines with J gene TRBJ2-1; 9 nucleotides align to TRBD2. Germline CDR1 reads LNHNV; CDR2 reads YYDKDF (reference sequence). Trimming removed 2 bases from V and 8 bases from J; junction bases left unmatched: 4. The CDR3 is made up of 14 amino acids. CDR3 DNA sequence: TGTGCCACCAGCAGAAGGACTAGCGTCGATGAGCAGTTCTTC. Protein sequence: CATSRRTSVDEQFF. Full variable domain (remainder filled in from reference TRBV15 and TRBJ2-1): DAMVIQNPRYQVTQFGKPVTLSCSQTLNHNVMYWYQQKSSQAPKLLFHYYDKDFNNEADTPDNFQSRRPNTSFCFLDIRSPGLGDTAMYLCATSRRTSVDEQFFGPGTRLTVL.

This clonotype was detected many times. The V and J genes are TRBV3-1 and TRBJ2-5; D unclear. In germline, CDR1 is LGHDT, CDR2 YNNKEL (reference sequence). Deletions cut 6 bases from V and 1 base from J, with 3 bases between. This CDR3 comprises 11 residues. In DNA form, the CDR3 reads TGTGCCAGCAGTCTCCAAGAGACCCAGTACTTC. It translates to CASSLQETQYF.

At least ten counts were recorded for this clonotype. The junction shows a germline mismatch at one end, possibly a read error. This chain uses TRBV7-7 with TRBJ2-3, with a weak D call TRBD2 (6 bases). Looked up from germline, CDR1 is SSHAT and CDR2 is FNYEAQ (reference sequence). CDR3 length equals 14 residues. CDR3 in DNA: TGTGCTAGCAGGTTAGGGGCGGGAACAGATACGCAGTATTTT. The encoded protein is CASRLGAGTDTQYF.

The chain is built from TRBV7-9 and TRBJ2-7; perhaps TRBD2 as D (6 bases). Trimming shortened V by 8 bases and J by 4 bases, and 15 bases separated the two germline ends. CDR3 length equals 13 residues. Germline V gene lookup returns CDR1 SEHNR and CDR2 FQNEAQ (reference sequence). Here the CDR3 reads CASRIAAGYEQYF. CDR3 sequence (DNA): TGTGCCAGCCGCATAGCGGCGGGTTACGAGCAGTACTTC.

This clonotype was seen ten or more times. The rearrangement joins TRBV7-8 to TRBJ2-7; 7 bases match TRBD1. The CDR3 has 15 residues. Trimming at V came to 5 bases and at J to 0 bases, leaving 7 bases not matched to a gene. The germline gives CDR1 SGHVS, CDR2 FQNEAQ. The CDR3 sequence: CASSLQWDSSYEQYF. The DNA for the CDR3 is TGTGCCAGCAGCCTACAATGGGACAGCTCCTACGAGCAGTACTTC.

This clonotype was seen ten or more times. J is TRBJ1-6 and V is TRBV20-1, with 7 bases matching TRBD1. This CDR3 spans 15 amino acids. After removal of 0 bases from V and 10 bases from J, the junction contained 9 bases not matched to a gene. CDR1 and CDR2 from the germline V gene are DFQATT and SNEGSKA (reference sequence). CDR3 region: CSARDRGGGRSPLHF. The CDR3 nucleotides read TGCAGTGCTAGAGATCGGGGAGGGGGCCGATCACCCCTCCACTTT.

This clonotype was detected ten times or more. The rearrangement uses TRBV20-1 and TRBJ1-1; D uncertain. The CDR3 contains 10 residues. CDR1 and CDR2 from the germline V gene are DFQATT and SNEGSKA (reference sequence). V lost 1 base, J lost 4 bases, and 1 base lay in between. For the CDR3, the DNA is TGCAGTGCTAGAGCCACTGAAGCTTTCTTT. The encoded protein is CSARATEAFF.

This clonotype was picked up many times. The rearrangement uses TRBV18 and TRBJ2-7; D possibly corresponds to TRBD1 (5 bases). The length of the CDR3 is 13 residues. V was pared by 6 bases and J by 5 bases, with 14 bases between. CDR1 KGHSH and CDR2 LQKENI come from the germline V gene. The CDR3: CASSTLVGDEQYF. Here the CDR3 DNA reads TGTGCCAGCTCTACGCTAGTAGGGGACGAGCAGTACTTC.

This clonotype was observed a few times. Here the CDR3 reads CASSLSRTGNYYEQYF. The CDR3 region has the DNA TGTGCCAGCAGTTTATCCCGGACAGGGAACTACTATGAGCAGTACTTC. The chain is built from TRBV27 and TRBJ2-1; 8 nucleotides match TRBD1. Judging by the DNA end, TRBJ2-7 fits better; the J call may be wrong. CDR1 MNHEY and CDR2 SMNVEV come from the germline V gene (reference sequence). The CDR3 has 16 amino acids.